In its sample, the clone carrying this TCR beta chain was seen once. As processed by the authors: From reference gene primer amplification, estimates of nucleated cell counts were derived. Measured with immunoSEQ multiplex PCR; TCRdb has only the in-frame clones, and not every one. V, J and clone size are those of that table, while D and trimming were read from the DNA. Of 87,000 or so clones in the sample, 86% were seen once. This entry comes from a study of blood T cell repertoires in COVID-19. Study context: Donors in the United States, Italy and Spain gave samples during acute or convalescent COVID-19. Sources were T cells, B-cell-depleted T cells, or PBMCs; the material itself was cDNA or gDNA.

The CDR3 length is 15 residues. The germline gives CDR1 SGDLS, CDR2 YYNGEE. V was clipped by 0 bases and J by 4 bases, with 13 bases between them. The clonotype comes from an elderly woman in a cohort sampled during active or convalescent COVID-19. Sequencing was performed on peripheral blood. V usage is TRBV9 and J usage is TRBJ1-1, with D possibly being TRBD1 (5 bases). The CDR3 bases are TGTGCCAGCAGCGTAGGTTTGGGGGGTGGCACTGAAGCTTTCTTT. This gives the protein CASSVGLGGGTEAFF. Drawing the rest from reference TRBV9 and TRBJ1-1, the complete variable domain is DSGVTQTPKHLITATGQRVTLRCSPRSGDLSVYWYQQSLDQGLQFLIQYYNGEERAKGNILERFSAQQFPDLHSELNLSSLELGDSALYFCASSVGLGGGTEAFFGQGTRLTVV.